This T cell receptor (beta chain) was documented in a study of T-cell memory formation after mild COVID-19. Study details: Largely, the TCR clusters proved donor specific.

This clonotype has just a few counts. What it binds is not known. The CDR3 runs to 15 residues. From germline, CDR1 is MNHEY and CDR2 SVGAGI. Trimming shortened V by 5 bases and J by 0 bases, and 13 bases separated the two germline ends. TCRdb used MiXCR to reprocess the 5' RACE reads, holding one entry per CDR3 protein. The sample includes approximately 30,000 distinct CDR3 sequences, 7.5% to 8% of them seen just once. General study results and limits: A subset of responding clones appeared in pre-infection memory, suggesting cross-reactive memory joined. Clonal second-wave expansions that peaked on day 37 had unconfirmed SARS-CoV-2 specificity. Those CD4+ clones that contracted were mainly in CM and EM (CD8+ ones in EMRA).

Source material: PBMCs or a T cell subset sorted from them (not recorded which). This TCR was recovered from a young man who had mild COVID-19 (a few samples of this study predate the infection). Cell type and time point are not known. The V call is TRBV6-5, the J call TRBJ1-1; tentative D call: TRBD1 (6 bases). CDR3 amino acids: CASSPRGGMNTEAFF. CDR3 coding DNA: TGTGCCAGCAGTCCTCGCGGGGGCATGAACACTGAAGCTTTCTTT.